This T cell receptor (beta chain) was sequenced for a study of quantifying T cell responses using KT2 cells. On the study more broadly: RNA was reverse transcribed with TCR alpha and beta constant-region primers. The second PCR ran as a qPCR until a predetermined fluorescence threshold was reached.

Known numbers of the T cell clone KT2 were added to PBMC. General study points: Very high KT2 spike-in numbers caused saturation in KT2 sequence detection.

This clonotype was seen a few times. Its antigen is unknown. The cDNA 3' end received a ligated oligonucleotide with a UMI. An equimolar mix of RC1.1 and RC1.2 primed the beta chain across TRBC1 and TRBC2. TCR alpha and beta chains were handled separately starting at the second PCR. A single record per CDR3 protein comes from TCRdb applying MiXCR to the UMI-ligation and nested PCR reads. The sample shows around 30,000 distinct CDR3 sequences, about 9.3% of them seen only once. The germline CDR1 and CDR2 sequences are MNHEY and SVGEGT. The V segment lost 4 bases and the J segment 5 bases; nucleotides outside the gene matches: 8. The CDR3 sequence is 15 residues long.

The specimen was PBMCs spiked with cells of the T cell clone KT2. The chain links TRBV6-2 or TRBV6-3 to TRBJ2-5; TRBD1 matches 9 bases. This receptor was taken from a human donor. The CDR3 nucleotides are TGTGCCAGCAGTTTCAAGACAGGGGGGTTCGAGACCCAGTACTTC. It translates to CASSFKTGGFETQYF.